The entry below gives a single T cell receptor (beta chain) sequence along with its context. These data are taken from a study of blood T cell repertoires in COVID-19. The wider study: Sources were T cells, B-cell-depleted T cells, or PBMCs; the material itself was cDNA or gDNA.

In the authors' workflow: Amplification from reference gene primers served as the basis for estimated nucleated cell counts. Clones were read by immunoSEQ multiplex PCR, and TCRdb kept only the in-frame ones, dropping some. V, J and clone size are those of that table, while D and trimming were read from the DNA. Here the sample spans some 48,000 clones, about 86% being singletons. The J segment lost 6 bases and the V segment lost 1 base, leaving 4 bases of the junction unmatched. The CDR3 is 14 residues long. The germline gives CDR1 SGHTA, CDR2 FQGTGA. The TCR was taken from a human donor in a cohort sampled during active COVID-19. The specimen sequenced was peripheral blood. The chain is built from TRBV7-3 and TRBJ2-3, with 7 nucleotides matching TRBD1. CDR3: CASSLSQGDDTQYF. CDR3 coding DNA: TGTGCCAGCAGCTTAAGCCAGGGGGACGATACGCAGTATTTT.